This T cell receptor beta chain was found in a study of CD8 T cells in ankylosing spondylitis. Concerning this clonotype: Its target is not known.

Overall study results and limits: The clones that were linked to disease were reported to be significantly enriched in matched synovial fluid samples from ankylosing spondylitis patients. A TCR beta motif of several highly homologous variants seemed to mark ankylosing spondylitis blood.

TCRdb reanalysed the 5' RACE reads using MiXCR and keeps one entry per CDR3 protein. Of about 700,000 distinct CDR3 sequences in the sample, around 20% are singletons; the top ten hold around 19%. The CDR3 loop spans 15 amino acids. CDR1 LGHDT and CDR2 YNNKEL come from the germline V gene (reference sequence). With V trimmed by 3 bases and J by 2 bases, 5 bases remained unmatched. This TCR was sampled from a male donor with ankylosing spondylitis. Input material: blood, either unsorted or a sorted T cell fraction (not recorded which). The chain carries TRBV3-1 and TRBJ1-2, with 8 bases fitting TRBD1. In nucleotides, the CDR3 is TGTGCCAGCAGCCATAGAGGACAGGGCAACTATGGCTACACCTTC. Translation gives CASSHRGQGNYGYTF.